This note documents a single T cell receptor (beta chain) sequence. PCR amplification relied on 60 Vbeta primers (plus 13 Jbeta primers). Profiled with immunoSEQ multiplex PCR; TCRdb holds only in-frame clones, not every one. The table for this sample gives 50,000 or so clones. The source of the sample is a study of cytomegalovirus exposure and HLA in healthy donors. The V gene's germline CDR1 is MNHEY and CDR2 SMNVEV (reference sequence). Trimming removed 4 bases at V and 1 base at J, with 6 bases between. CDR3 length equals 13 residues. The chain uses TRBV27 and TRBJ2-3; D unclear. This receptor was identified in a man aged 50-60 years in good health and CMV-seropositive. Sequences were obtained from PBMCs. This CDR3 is CASSSTGTDTQYF. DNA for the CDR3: TGTGCCAGCAGTTCCACGGGCACAGATACGCAGTATTTT.